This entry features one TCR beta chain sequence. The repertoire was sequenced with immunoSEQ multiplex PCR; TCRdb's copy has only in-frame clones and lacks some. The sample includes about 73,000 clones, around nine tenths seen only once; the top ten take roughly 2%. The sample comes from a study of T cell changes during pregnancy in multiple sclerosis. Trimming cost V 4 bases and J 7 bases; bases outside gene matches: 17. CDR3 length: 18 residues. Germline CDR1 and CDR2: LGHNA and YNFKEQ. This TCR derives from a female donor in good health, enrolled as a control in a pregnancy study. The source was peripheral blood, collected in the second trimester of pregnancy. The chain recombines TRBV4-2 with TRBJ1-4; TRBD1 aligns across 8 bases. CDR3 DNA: TGTGCCAGCAGCCCGGCTGAGACAGGGGAGGTTGAGCGTGAAAAACTGTTTTTT. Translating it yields CASSPAETGEVEREKLFF.